The TCR beta chain under discussion was sequenced for a study of shared clonotypes between healthy human individuals (dated by TCRdb to about 2020). For context, the study as a whole: Two women and three men aged 18 to 49 years were included in the cohort. For each donor, CD4 naive and CD4 memory were each run on three plates, CD8 naive on two plates, and CD8 memory on one plate. To estimate repertoire size and how much clonotypes are shared between individuals, the study performed deep sequencing of blood TCR repertoires from a few healthy adults. To increase sequencing depth and limit assay-specific biases, different laboratories used diverse techniques to prepare libraries and sequence TCR repertoires. Between about 0.8 and 9 billion PBMCs per donor were obtained by leukapheresis. The study at large found these results: Sampling was restricted to blood, and TCR repertoires in tissues likely differ from the TCR repertoires found in blood. Larger estimated clonotype richness was generally found for naive subsets than for memory subsets. The genetic and exposure-history diversity represented was limited by the small number of donors. Even with the large sequencing depth, rarefaction of the sorted-subset datasets indicated that sequencing was incomplete. Higher generation probabilities were observed for clonotypes shared by all four sorted-subset donors than for non-shared clonotypes. Pairwise subsampling led to the expectation that sequencing depth would affect the degree of clonotype sharing among donors. About 5% of naive CD4, 3.5% of naive CD8, around 2.3% of memory CD4, and over 0.35% of memory CD8 clonotypes were shared across several donors.

The donors were healthy, HIV-negative adults with no recently reported acute infections or vaccinations. Every donor was a Caucasian adult residing in Nashville, Tennessee, USA. CD4+ T cells were enriched by magnetic negative selection; naive cells were then positively selected on CD45RA, and the negative fraction formed the memory subset. After blood collection by leukapheresis, PBMCs were isolated using Ficoll-Histopaque density gradient centrifugation and then cryopreserved in the vapor phase of liquid nitrogen. Purity and quantity of every magnetically sorted T cell population were checked by analytical flow cytometry. Genomic DNA was isolated from each sorted fraction and quantified by UV absorbance on a Nanodrop 2000c. Worth noting for this clone: The specificity of this receptor is unknown. No much larger clone is present one base from it, and per-base qualities are unavailable.

Looking up the germline V gene (reference sequence) yields CDR1 WNHNN and CDR2 SYGVQD. The CDR3 starts with the cysteine, ends with the phenylalanine, and has 15 residues. The kept DNA is CDR3 alone, 45 bases in frame from the first base. V sheds 2 bases and J sheds 1 base, leaving 11 bases between their ends. Using the deep immunoSEQ assay, TCR CDR3 regions were amplified from genomic DNA by multiplex PCR. For each cell subset, the extracted genomic DNA was distributed evenly across all wells of several immunoSEQ 96-well plates, and each plate served as one replicate. For sorted subsets, 200 to 250 ng of genomic DNA, equivalent to some 30,000 T cell genomes, went into each replicate PCR. Purified libraries were quantified with a Qubit 3.0 fluorometer, sized on a Bioanalyzer 2100, and re-quantified with the KAPA Library Quantification kit. A separate single-read 150-cycle Illumina NextSeq 550 flow cell was used to sequence each immunoSEQ 96-well plate. Under the source paper's analysis protocol: Because the immunoSEQ output included only junctional sequences and no quality scores, the filtering could not be the same as the filtering used for full-length reads. To assign V/J genes and CDR3, sequences were annotated using PyIR, a Python wrapper for IgBLAST v1.9, with IMGT germline references. Reads were removed for weak V/J assignments (E-value above 1e-6), missing CDR3, stop codons, out-of-frame junctions, or ambiguous translated residues. V3J clonotypes were defined as sequences sharing an identical inferred V gene, J gene, and CDR3 amino acid sequence. To compute the percentage overlap between repertoires, the number of shared unique clonotypes was divided by the size of the smaller repertoire. RTK rarefaction, the Chao1 estimator, and Recon v2.1 estimates of unobserved clonotypes were used to assess repertoire richness. Generation probabilities for all TCRbeta clonotypes obtained by the gDNA method from a few donors were computed using OLGA. TCRdb's version of the immuneACCESS table is confined to in-frame rearrangements and falls short of the full clone set. An unresolved V gene accounts for under half of the shortfall where checked; the remainder is of unknown origin. Clonal size and the V and J genes are those of that table, whereas D and trimming came from the DNA. Across this sample there are roughly 650,000 clones, with about 97% seen only once. 0.045% to 0.06% of the sample is taken by the ten largest.

The rearrangement joined TRBV10-1 to TRBJ1-1; the D gene remains uncertain. This receptor was obtained from a woman in her 30s in good health. Specimen: naive CD4+ T cells sorted from blood. This specimen's cell subset or site label, interpreted: CD45RA+ positively selected. The DNA reads TGCGCCAGCAGTGAGGCCCGGGGATCGAACACTGAAGCTTTCTTT. This sequence encodes CASSEARGSNTEAFF.